These 26 T cell receptor beta chains were sequenced from one sample in a study of hypomethylating agent response in myelodysplastic syndrome. This table comes from immunoSEQ multiplex PCR, and its TCRdb copy is limited to in-frame clones, with some not included. The sample holds approximately 9,300 clones, 83% seen once. The specimen was bone marrow, collected before or after starting hypomethylating agent treatment for myelodysplastic syndrome (not recorded which). The receptors shown here come from a human donor with myelodysplastic syndrome.

This chain links TRBV6-6 with TRBJ1-5; D call uncertain. V was shortened by 2 bases and J by 2 bases, with 10 bases between the two germline ends. The CDR3 consists of 15 residues. The germline V gene encodes CDR1 MNHNY and CDR2 SVGAGI (reference sequence). The chain's CDR3 is CASSYVGSGNQPQHF. The DNA for the CDR3 is TGTGCCAGCAGTTACGTAGGGAGTGGCAATCAGCCCCAGCATTTT.

The chain recombines TRBV5-1 with TRBJ2-2, with 14 bases identical to TRBD2. Looked up from germline, CDR1 is SGHRS and CDR2 is YFSETQ. J gave up 4 bases and V 8 bases, and 16 bases lay outside the gene matches. CDR3 length equals 19 residues. The CDR3 sequence is CARTLRAGTSGGRTGELFF. For the CDR3, the DNA is TGCGCCAGGACCCTCAGGGCCGGGACTAGCGGGGGCCGCACCGGGGAGCTGTTTTTT. The full variable domain, in which reference TRBV5-1 and TRBJ2-2 provide the parts outside the CDR3, is KAGVTQTPRYLIKTRGQQVTLSCSPISGHRSVSWYQQTPGQGLQFLFEYFSETQRNKGNFPGRFSGRQFSNSRSEMNVSTLELGDSALYLCARTLRAGTSGGRTGELFFGEGSRLTVL.

As concerns this clone: Additional DNA sequences in this sample encode the identical CDR3. V gene TRBV27 combines with J gene TRBJ2-7; 8 positions match TRBD2. V shed 6 bases, J shed 0 bases, and the junction held 4 bases outside the gene matches. There are 14 residues in the CDR3. Germline V CDR1 and CDR2: MNHEY, SMNVEV (reference sequence). The CDR3 loop is CASSPGGSSYEQYF. CDR3 nucleotides: TGTGCCAGCAGCCCGGGGGGGAGCTCCTACGAGCAGTACTTC.

The chain joins TRBV29-1 to TRBJ1-2; D ambiguous. The CDR3 is made up of 14 amino acids. Germline loops: CDR1 SQVTM, CDR2 ANQGSEA. V was clipped by 3 bases and J by 3 bases, with 14 bases between them. CDR3 sequence: CSVDLATSDYGYTF. For the CDR3, the DNA is TGCAGCGTTGATCTTGCCACTTCGGACTATGGCTACACCTTC.

V gene TRBV7-9 combines with J gene TRBJ1-5; no clear D. Trimming removed 1 base at V and 1 base at J, with 5 bases between. Germline assignment: CDR1 SEHNR and CDR2 FQNEAQ (reference sequence). The CDR3 extends over 14 amino acids. CDR3 DNA: TGTGCCAGCAGCTTAGAAGGAAGCAATCAGCCCCAGCATTTT. Protein: CASSLEGSNQPQHF. The complete variable domain, with remaining parts taken from reference TRBV7-9 and TRBJ1-5, reads DTGVSQNPRHKITKRGQNVTFRCDPISEHNRLYWYRQTLGQGPEFLTYFQNEAQLEKSRLLSDRFSAERPKGSFSTLEIQRTEQGDSAMYLCASSLEGSNQPQHFGDGTRLSIL.

The V gene is TRBV7-9, the J gene TRBJ1-1, with D possibly being TRBD1 (5 bases). Germline-derived CDR1 and CDR2 are SEHNR and FQNEAQ (reference sequence). Trimming removed 2 bases at V and 1 base at J, with 11 bases between. The CDR3 covers 15 residues. Written as DNA, the CDR3 is TGTGCCAGCAGCTTACTCACAGGCACGAACACTGAAGCTTTCTTT. It codes for CASSLLTGTNTEAFF.

Only one count was recorded for this clone. The rearrangement links TRBV7-8 to TRBJ2-5; either TRBD1 or TRBD2 may supply D (6 bases each). The J call is in doubt because the DNA end fits TRBJ2-7 better. Germline V gives CDR1 SGHVS, CDR2 FQNEAQ. This CDR3 is 15 amino acids long. The CDR3 loop is CASSFFLEGAYEQYF. CDR3 nucleotides: TGTGCCAGCAGCTTTTTTTTGGAGGGGGCCTACGAGCAGTACTTC.

Written as DNA, the CDR3 is TGTGCCATCAGGGGGACAGCAAATTCACCCCTCCACTTT. Its protein is CAIRGTANSPLHF. The chain is built from TRBV10-3 and TRBJ1-6, with TRBD1 matching 7 bases. This CDR3 region has 13 residues. CDR1 and CDR2 (germline): ENHRY, SYGVKD. The J segment lost 7 bases and the V segment lost 6 bases, leaving 3 bases of the junction unmatched.

V usage is TRBV5-1 and J usage is TRBJ1-3, with TRBD1 as a possible D gene (5 bases). This CDR3 has 15 amino acids. Germline values: CDR1 SGHRS, CDR2 YFSETQ. V lost 4 bases to trimming and J lost 0 bases, with 11 bases between them. The DNA for the CDR3 is TGCGCCAGCAGCGGCACGGGGGACTCTGGAAACACCATATATTTT. Translation: CASSGTGDSGNTIYF.

This clone has only a few counts. This chain uses TRBV5-1 with TRBJ2-7; D remains ambiguous. CDR1 is SGHRS and CDR2 is YFSETQ in the germline V gene. This CDR3 is 13 amino acids long. V lost 9 bases and J 1 base, leaving 14 bases between the germline ends. Here the CDR3 DNA reads TGCGCCACCAACAGTGTCACTTCCTACGAGCAGTACTTC. This sequence encodes CATNSVTSYEQYF.

The chain has TRBV2 and TRBJ2-1; the D is unclear. CDR1 is SNHLY and CDR2 is FYNNEI in the germline V gene. This CDR3 contains 11 residues. The V gene lost 5 bases and the J gene lost 3 bases, with 2 bases spanning the gap. In DNA form, the CDR3 reads TGTGCCAGCAGTATCTACAATGAGCAGTTCTTC. This translates into CASSIYNEQFF.

The gene calls are TRBV4-1 and TRBJ1-1; tentative D call: TRBD1 (6 bases). Germline V gene lookup returns CDR1 MGHRA and CDR2 YSYEKL. The CDR3 consists of 14 residues. The V gene lost 3 bases and the J gene lost 5 bases, with 13 bases spanning the gap. The CDR3 loop reads CASSQSTGTTEAFF. The DNA of the CDR3 is TGCGCCAGCAGCCAGTCGACCGGGACAACTGAAGCTTTCTTT.

The chain uses TRBV4-1 and TRBJ2-3; maybe TRBD2 (5 bases). Germline V gives CDR1 MGHRA, CDR2 YSYEKL. This CDR3 contains 16 residues. Deletions cut 0 bases from V and 0 bases from J, with 10 bases between. The CDR3, as DNA: TGCGCCAGCAGCCAAGAGAGAACTAGGAGCACAGATACGCAGTATTTT. This gives the protein CASSQERTRSTDTQYF.

This chain joins TRBV28 and TRBJ2-1; no clear D gene. V dropped 6 bases and J dropped 4 bases, with 16 bases sitting between them. Germline V gene data show CDR1 as MDHEN and CDR2 as SYDVKM. The CDR3 runs to 15 residues. CDR3 protein: CASRAITVQYNEQFF. The CDR3 DNA reads TGTGCCAGCAGGGCCATAACCGTACAATACAATGAGCAGTTCTTC.

J is TRBJ1-4 and V is TRBV25-1; weak D call: TRBD1 (6 bases). In germline, CDR1 is MGHDK, CDR2 SYGVNS. This CDR3 region has 14 residues. V shed 5 bases and J shed 4 bases, with 11 bases lying between them. The chain's CDR3 is CASSKQGLNEKLFF. In nucleotides, the CDR3 is TGTGCCAGCAGTAAACAGGGACTTAATGAAAAACTGTTTTTT.

V usage is TRBV29-1 and J usage is TRBJ2-7; D is possibly TRBD2 (7 bases). The CDR3 runs to 13 residues. Trimming removed 6 bases at V and 5 bases at J, with 17 bases between. Per the germline V gene, CDR1 is SQVTM and CDR2 is ANQGSEA. The CDR3 reads CSVTGGQGNEQYF. CDR3 sequence (DNA): TGCAGCGTCACCGGGGGGCAGGGGAACGAGCAGTACTTC.

The chain employs TRBV15 and TRBJ1-2; a weak D match, TRBD1 (5 bases). CDR3 length: 15 amino acids. The V and J ends lost 5 bases and 4 bases respectively, with 17 bases between them. Germline CDR1 reads LNHNV; CDR2 reads YYDKDF (reference sequence). CDR3 amino acids: CATSPSEGSGYGYTF. DNA of the CDR3: TGTGCCACCAGCCCTAGTGAGGGGAGTGGCTATGGCTACACCTTC.

CDR3 sequence reads: CASRPSTGGEETQYF. CDR3 nucleotides: TGTGCCAGCAGACCCTCGACAGGGGGCGAAGAGACCCAGTACTTC. The chain joins TRBV6-6 to TRBJ2-5, with 10 bases matching TRBD1. The CDR3 consists of 15 residues. With V trimmed by 6 bases and J by 3 bases, 7 bases remained unmatched. Germline assignment: CDR1 MNHNY and CDR2 SVGAGI (reference sequence).

The chain is built from TRBV7-9 and TRBJ2-2; 7 bases map to TRBD2. V lost 5 bases and J lost 0; bases outside the gene matches: 3. The CDR3 extends over 15 amino acids. CDR1 and CDR2 (germline): SEHNR, FQNEAQ (reference sequence). The CDR3 DNA reads TGTGCCAGCAGCAGTGGACTAGCGAACACCGGGGAGCTGTTTTTT. It encodes CASSSGLANTGELFF.

V usage is TRBV5-5 and J usage is TRBJ1-4, with D tentatively TRBD1 (5 bases). This CDR3 comprises 14 residues. The V gene's germline CDR1 is SGHKS and CDR2 YYEKEE (reference sequence). Trimming shortened V by 3 bases and J by 8 bases, and 14 bases separated the two germline ends. CDR3 residues: CASSSNWDSEKLFF. CDR3 bases: TGTGCCAGCAGCTCTAATTGGGACTCAGAAAAACTGTTTTTT.

V gene TRBV6-1 combines with J gene TRBJ1-2, with D tentatively TRBD1 (6 bases). Trimming removed 2 bases from V and 11 bases from J, with 18 bases in between. Germline CDR1 MNHNS, CDR2 SASEGT. CDR3 length: 14 residues. This CDR3 is CASSERRGVGGYTF. Written as DNA, the CDR3 is TGTGCCAGCAGTGAACGCAGGGGAGTTGGTGGGTACACCTTC.

The gene calls are TRBV30 and TRBJ1-1, with unresolved D. In germline, CDR1 is GTSNPN, CDR2 SVGIG (reference sequence). The CDR3 runs 13 residues. V dropped 4 bases and J dropped 4 bases, with 13 bases sitting between them. The CDR3 region has the DNA TGTGCCTGGAATGTAGCGGCGGTCACTGAAGCTTTCTTT. It yields the protein CAWNVAAVTEAFF.

V is TRBV28 and J is TRBJ1-1; D not certain. The V end was cut by 6 bases, the J end by 0 bases, with 17 bases between. Germline CDR1 is MDHEN and CDR2 is SYDVKM. The CDR3 runs to 16 residues. The DNA for the CDR3 is TGTGCCAGCAGGCTACAGCCAGGACTGTTGAACACTGAAGCTTTCTTT. Protein: CASRLQPGLLNTEAFF.

J is TRBJ1-5 and V is TRBV19, with a weak D call TRBD1 (5 bases). Trimming cost V 0 bases and J 7 bases, with 13 bases left between them. Germline V gene sequence: CDR1 LNHDA, CDR2 SQIVND (reference sequence). The CDR3 covers 15 residues. The CDR3 sequence: CASSIDQGPGQPQHF. The CDR3 coding sequence is TGTGCCAGTAGTATAGATCAGGGCCCAGGGCAGCCCCAGCATTTT.

The V gene is TRBV5-6, the J gene TRBJ1-4; possible D gene TRBD1, 6 bases. V lost 0 bases and J lost 4, with 13 bases in between. The CDR3 totals 16 residues. Per the germline V gene, CDR1 is SGHDT and CDR2 is YYEEEE. The CDR3 loop reads CASSLEVGAGNEKLFF. CDR3 nucleotide sequence: TGTGCCAGCAGCTTGGAGGTGGGGGCAGGTAATGAAAAACTGTTTTTT.

The chain recombines TRBV9 with TRBJ1-1; D not certain. The CDR3 has 16 residues. V lost 0 bases to trimming and J lost 0 bases, with 12 bases between them. Germline V CDR1 and CDR2: SGDLS, YYNGEE. CDR3 region: CASSVVLGNMNTEAFF. DNA of the CDR3: TGTGCCAGCAGCGTAGTTCTTGGGAACATGAACACTGAAGCTTTCTTT. Together with reference TRBV9 and TRBJ1-1, the CDR3 gives the full variable domain: DSGVTQTPKHLITATGQRVTLRCSPRSGDLSVYWYQQSLDQGLQFLIQYYNGEERAKGNILERFSAQQFPDLHSELNLSSLELGDSALYFCASSVVLGNMNTEAFFGQGTRLTVV.